The clone carrying this T cell receptor (beta chain) was found many times. Antigen specificity is unknown. This entry comes from a study of T cells in Graves' hyperthyroidism and ophthalmopathy. Study-wide results and limits: Before onset, by a median of around six months, the model predicted ophthalmopathy.

RNA transcripts yielded amplified TCR beta CDR3 regions. The study used the HTBI primer set for a first-round RT-PCR of the TCR CDR3. TCRdb processed the multiplex PCR reads anew with MiXCR; each CDR3 protein has one entry. The sample contains 350,000 or so distinct CDR3 sequences, roughly 18% of which appear only once. Sequences were obtained from blood. The TCR comes from a middle-aged woman with Graves' ophthalmopathy.

This CDR3 reads CSAVPPRWIEETQYF. The CDR3, as DNA: TGCAGTGCCGTCCCACCGCGTTGGATCGAAGAGACCCAGTACTTC. The chain is built from TRBV20-1 and TRBJ2-5; no reliable D call. The CDR3 is made up of 15 amino acids. The germline CDR1 and CDR2 sequences are DFQATT and SNEGSKA (reference sequence). Trimming took off 6 bases at V and 3 bases at J, with 20 bases between the two ends.